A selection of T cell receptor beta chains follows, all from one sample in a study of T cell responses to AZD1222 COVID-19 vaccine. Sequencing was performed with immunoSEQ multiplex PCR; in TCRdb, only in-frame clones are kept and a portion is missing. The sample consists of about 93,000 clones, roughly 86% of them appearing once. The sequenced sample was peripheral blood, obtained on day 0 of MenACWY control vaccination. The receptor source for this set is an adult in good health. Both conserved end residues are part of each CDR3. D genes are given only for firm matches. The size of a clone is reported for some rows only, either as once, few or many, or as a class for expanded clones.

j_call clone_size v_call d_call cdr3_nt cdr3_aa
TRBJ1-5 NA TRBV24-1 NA TGTGCCACCAGTGCTGGCAGGCGGGCCACTCAGCCCCAGCATTTT CATSAGRRATQPQHF
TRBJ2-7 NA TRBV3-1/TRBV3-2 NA TGTGCCAGCAGCCAAATTTTCTACGAGCAGTACTTC CASSQIFYEQYF
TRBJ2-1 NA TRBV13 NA TGTGCCAGCAGCCAAACCCATGAGCAGTTCTTC CASSQTHEQFF
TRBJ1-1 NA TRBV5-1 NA TGCGCCAGCAGTTCCTCAATGAACACTGAAGCTTTCTTT CASSSSMNTEAFF
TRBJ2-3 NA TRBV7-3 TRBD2 TGTGCCAGCAGCTTAAACCCCGGGACTAGCGGGGGGATAAGCACAGATACGCAGTATTTT CASSLNPGTSGGISTDTQYF
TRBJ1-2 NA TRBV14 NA TGTGCCAGCAGCCCGCCGAGGGGAAGGAACTATGGCTACACCTTC CASSPPRGRNYGYTF
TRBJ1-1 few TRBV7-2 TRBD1 TGTGCCAGCAGCTTTAGTCCCGGGACAGGGATGAGTTACACTGAAGCTTTCTTT CASSFSPGTGMSYTEAFF
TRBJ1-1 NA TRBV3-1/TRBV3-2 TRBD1 TGTGCCAGCGAGCTTCAGGGGGGGGGCACTGAAGCTTTCTTT CASELQGGGTEAFF
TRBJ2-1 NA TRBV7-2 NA TGTGCCAGCAGATTCATGGAGGGCTCCTACAATGAGCAGTTCTTC CASRFMEGSYNEQFF
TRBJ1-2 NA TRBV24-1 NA TGTGCCACCAGTGATTTGAGACGGGCTTTCTTC CATSDLRRAFF
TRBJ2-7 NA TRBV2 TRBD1 TGTGCCAGCAGTGAGGGCAGGGGGTTTGGGGAGCAGTACTTC CASSEGRGFGEQYF
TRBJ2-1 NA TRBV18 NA TGTGCCAGCTCACCAAATATATATGGGACCCTCTACAATGAGCAGTTCTTC CASSPNIYGTLYNEQFF
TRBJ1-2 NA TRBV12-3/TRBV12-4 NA TGTGCCAGCAGGGACAAAAGTTCAAGCTACACCTTC CASRDKSSSYTF
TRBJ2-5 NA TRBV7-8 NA TGTGCCAGCGCTCGGGGGAACCAAGAGACCCAGTACTTC CASARGNQETQYF
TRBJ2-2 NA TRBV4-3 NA TGCGCCAGCAGCCAGCAAATAAACACCGGGGAGCTGTTTTTT CASSQQINTGELFF
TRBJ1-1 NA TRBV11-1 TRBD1 TGTGCCAGCAGCTGGGACAGGGACACTGAAGCTTTCTTT CASSWDRDTEAFF
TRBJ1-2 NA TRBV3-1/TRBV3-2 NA TGTGCCAGCAGCCAGGCGCCAGGCTATGGCTACACCTTC CASSQAPGYGYTF
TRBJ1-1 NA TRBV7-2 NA TGTGCCAGCAGCTCCGGCCCCATGGCGGGCACTGAAGCTTTCTTT CASSSGPMAGTEAFF
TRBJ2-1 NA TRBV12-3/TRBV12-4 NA TGTGCCAGCGGTAGGGGCGGGCTCAATGAGCAGTTCTTC CASGRGGLNEQFF
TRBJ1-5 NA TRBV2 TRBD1 TGTGCCAGCAGTCCGGACAGGGGATATCAGCCCCAGCATTTT CASSPDRGYQPQHF
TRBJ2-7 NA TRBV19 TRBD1 TGTGCCAGTGGACAGGGTAATGAGCAGTACTTC CASGQGNEQYF
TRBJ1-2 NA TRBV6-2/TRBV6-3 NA TGTGCCAGCAGTTACCGGGGGATGAGGTATGGCTACACCTTC CASSYRGMRYGYTF
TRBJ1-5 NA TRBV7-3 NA TGTGCCAGCAGCAGAGACAGTAATCAGCCCCAGCATTTT CASSRDSNQPQHF
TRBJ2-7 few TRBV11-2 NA TGTGCCAGCAGGGACATTTCAGGGCCTTCCTACGAGCAGTACTTC CASRDISGPSYEQYF
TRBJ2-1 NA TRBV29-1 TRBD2 TGCAGCGTTGAACCCAGACTAGCGGACAATGAGCAGTTCTTC CSVEPRLADNEQFF
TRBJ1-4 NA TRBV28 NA TGTGCCAGCAGTTTATCTGGGGGTAATGAAAAACTGTTTTTT CASSLSGGNEKLFF
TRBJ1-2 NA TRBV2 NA TGTGCCAGCAGTGAAGGGCACTATGGCTACACCTTC CASSEGHYGYTF
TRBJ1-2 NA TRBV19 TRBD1 TGTGCCAGTAGTTCCGGGACAGTTAACTATGGCTACACCTTC CASSSGTVNYGYTF
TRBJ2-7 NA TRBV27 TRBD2 TGTGCCAGCAGTTTATCGTTCCAGCGGGGGTTATACGAGCAGTACTTC CASSLSFQRGLYEQYF
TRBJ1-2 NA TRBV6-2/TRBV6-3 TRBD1 TGTGCCAGCAGTAACTCAGGGGGCCGTCGAGGCTACACCTTC CASSNSGGRRGYTF
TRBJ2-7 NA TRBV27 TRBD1 TGTGCCAGCAGCTTAGCCCCGGACAGGAGATACGGCGACGAGCAGTACTTC CASSLAPDRRYGDEQYF
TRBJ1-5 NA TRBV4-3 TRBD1 TGCGCCAGCAGCCAAAATAGACAGGGATCAGGACAGCCCCAGCATTTT CASSQNRQGSGQPQHF
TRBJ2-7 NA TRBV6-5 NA TGTGCCAGCAGTTACTCTCCTGGACAGTTCTACGAGCAGTACTTC CASSYSPGQFYEQYF
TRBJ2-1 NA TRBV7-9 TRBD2 TGTGCCTGCGACTTTGGGGGGGCCTACAATGAGCAGTTCTTC CACDFGGAYNEQFF
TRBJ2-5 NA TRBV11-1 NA TGTGCCAGCAGCTTAGTTCGGGGGCGAATACAAGAGACCCAGTACTTC CASSLVRGRIQETQYF
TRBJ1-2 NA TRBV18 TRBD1 TGTGCCAGCTCTAAACAGGGGGCCCTTTACTATGGCTACACCTTC CASSKQGALYYGYTF
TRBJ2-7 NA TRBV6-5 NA TGTGCCAGCAGGACAGGTTCCTACGAGCAGTACTTC CASRTGSYEQYF
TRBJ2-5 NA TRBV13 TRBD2 TGTGCCAGCAGCCCGGCCCTAGCGGCCCAAGAGACCCAGTACTTC CASSPALAAQETQYF
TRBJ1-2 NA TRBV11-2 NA TGTGCCAGCAGCTTAGGGCAGGGAGGTGGCTACACCTTC CASSLGQGGGYTF
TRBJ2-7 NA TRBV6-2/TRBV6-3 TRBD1 TGTGCCAGCAGTTTGTATCGGACAGGGGGCAACGAGCAGTACTTC CASSLYRTGGNEQYF